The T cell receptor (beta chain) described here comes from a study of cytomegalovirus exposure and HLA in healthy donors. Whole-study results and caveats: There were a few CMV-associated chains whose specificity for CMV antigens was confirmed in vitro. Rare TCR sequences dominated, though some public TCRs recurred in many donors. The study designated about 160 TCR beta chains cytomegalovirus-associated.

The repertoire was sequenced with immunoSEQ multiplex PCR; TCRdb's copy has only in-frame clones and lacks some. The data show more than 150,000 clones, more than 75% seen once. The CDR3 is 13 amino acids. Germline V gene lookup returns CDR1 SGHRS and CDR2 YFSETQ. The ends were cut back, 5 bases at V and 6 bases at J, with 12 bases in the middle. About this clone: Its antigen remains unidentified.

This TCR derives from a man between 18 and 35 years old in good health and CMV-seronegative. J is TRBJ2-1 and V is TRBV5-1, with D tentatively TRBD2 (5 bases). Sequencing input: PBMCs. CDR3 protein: CASSGGGGNEQFF. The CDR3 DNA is TGCGCCAGCAGTGGCGGAGGTGGCAATGAGCAGTTCTTC.